This T cell receptor beta chain was obtained from a study of shared clonotypes between healthy human individuals. Study-level findings and limits: Tissue TCR repertoires likely differ from these blood-only repertoires.

Trimming removed 3 bases at V and 1 base at J, with 20 bases between. There are 18 residues in the CDR3. Germline CDR1 is SNHLY and CDR2 is FYNNEI. Regarding this clone: The antigen remains unidentified.

Sequenced by immunoSEQ multiplex PCR; TCRdb stores in-frame clones only, minus some. The table shows about 690,000 clones, with around 91% occurring only once. This rearrangement joins TRBV2 to TRBJ2-3; D is perhaps TRBD1 (5 bases). The source of this sequence is a man between 18 and 35 years old in good health. Some clones in this sample may be carry-over from other donors' samples. The sequenced sample was memory CD8+ T cells from PBMCs. Specified subset: CD45RO+ cells pooled with CCR7-negative TemRA cells. CDR3 residues: CASSEGFLGPGGTDTQYF. CDR3 DNA sequence: TGTGCCAGCAGTGAGGGATTTTTGGGGCCCGGCGGCACAGATACGCAGTATTTT.